This T cell receptor beta chain was sequenced in a study of blood T cells in healthy people across ages. A second PCR, run for about 6 to 11 cycles, used a sample-barcoded 5' primer plus a J-beta primer mix. TCRdb reprocessed the 5' RACE reads via MiXCR and lists one record per CDR3 protein. The data show 800,000 or so distinct CDR3 sequences, 55% to 65% seen once. This CDR3 region has 14 residues. Germline CDR1 is MDHEN and CDR2 is SYDVKM. Between the trimmed V and J ends, which lost 3 bases and 5 bases, there was a span of 14 bases. The sequencing input was blood. The chain combines TRBV28 with TRBJ2-7; TRBD1 or TRBD2 may be the D gene (6 bases each). This TCR was recovered from a man younger than 40 in good health. Here the CDR3 DNA reads TGTGCCAGCAGTTTGATTCGGGGGCGAGACGAGCAGTACTTC. Translated: CASSLIRGRDEQYF.